One T cell receptor beta chain is described in this entry. The entry originates in a study of blood T cell repertoires in COVID-19. About the research overall: Sources were T cells, B-cell-depleted T cells, or PBMCs; the material itself was cDNA or gDNA.

The CDR3 extends over 15 amino acids. CDR1 is LNHDA, CDR2 SQIVND, per germline (reference sequence). Trimming cost V 5 bases and J 6 bases; bases outside gene matches: 5. Clones were read by immunoSEQ multiplex PCR, and TCRdb kept only the in-frame ones, dropping some. The sample lists about 150,000 clones, around 81% occurring once. The sequence came from a woman in her forties or fifties with acute or convalescent COVID-19. The sample was peripheral blood. V and J are TRBV19 and TRBJ2-3, with 13 bases fitting TRBD2. The CDR3: CASSRTSGGFDTQYF. CDR3 nucleotide sequence: TGTGCCAGTAGTCGGACTAGCGGGGGATTTGATACGCAGTATTTT.